The clone carrying this T cell receptor beta chain was seen only a few times. A patient was excluded if there was uncontrolled infection, other autoimmune disease, pregnancy or lactation. The sample is drawn from a study of T cells in Graves' hyperthyroidism and ophthalmopathy. The CDR3 regions of TCR beta were amplified from RNA transcripts. The study used the HTBI primer set for a first-round RT-PCR of the TCR CDR3. Via MiXCR, TCRdb re-called the multiplex PCR reads, giving one row per CDR3 protein. The sample contains 300,000 to 350,000 distinct CDR3 sequences, approximately 18% of which appear only once. Looked up from germline, CDR1 is SQVTM and CDR2 is ANQGSEA. Trimming cost V 7 bases and J 0 bases, with 12 bases left between them. The CDR3 contains 13 residues.

The sequencing input was blood. This receptor was obtained from a woman aged 40 to 50 with Graves' ophthalmopathy. J is TRBJ1-1 and V is TRBV29-1, with D possibly matching TRBD1 (6 bases). CDR3 loop: CSGGQGLNTEAFF. Written as DNA, the CDR3 is TGCAGCGGGGGGCAGGGTCTGAACACTGAAGCTTTCTTT.